These T cell receptor beta chains were read from a single sample in a study of shared clonotypes between healthy human individuals. TCRdb keeps only in-frame clones here, not all; method: immunoSEQ multiplex PCR. The top ten clones hold roughly 1% of a sample with under 2,000,000 clones, roughly 95% of them seen once. The sequenced sample consisted of naive CD8+ T cells sorted from blood. Receptor source: a man aged 18 to 29 in good health. The CDR3 runs from the conserved cysteine through the conserved F or W. Each record gives: D gene, V gene, J gene, CDR3 DNA, CDR3 protein. The D gene is left open where the match is weak.

D gene: NA; V gene: TRBV27; J gene: TRBJ1-6; CDR3 DNA: TGTGCCAGCAGCCCGGTAGGGAATTCACCCCTCCACTTT; CDR3 protein: CASSPVGNSPLHF
D gene: NA; V gene: TRBV19; J gene: TRBJ1-4; CDR3 DNA: TGTGCCAGTATCGGACTGCATAATGAAAAACTGTTTTTT; CDR3 protein: CASIGLHNEKLFF
D gene: TRBD2; V gene: TRBV7-6; J gene: TRBJ2-7; CDR3 DNA: TGTGCCAGCAGCTTAGAAGGGGCTAGCGGGGGGTACTACGAGCAGTACTTC; CDR3 protein: CASSLEGASGGYYEQYF
D gene: TRBD2; V gene: TRBV13; J gene: TRBJ2-3; CDR3 DNA: TGTGCCAGCAGCGCCCGGACTAGCGGGAGCACAGATACGCAGTATTTT; CDR3 protein: CASSARTSGSTDTQYF
D gene: NA; V gene: TRBV5-6; J gene: TRBJ2-7; CDR3 DNA: TGTGCCAGCAGCTTGGAGGGATTCGAATACGAGCAGTACTTC; CDR3 protein: CASSLEGFEYEQYF
D gene: TRBD1; V gene: TRBV5-4; J gene: TRBJ1-3; CDR3 DNA: TGTGCCAGCAGTTTCCAGGGGGGCTCTGGAAACACCATATATTTT; CDR3 protein: CASSFQGGSGNTIYF
D gene: TRBD2; V gene: TRBV27; J gene: TRBJ2-7; CDR3 DNA: TGTGCCAGCAGCTTGGGGGGAGGGTTGACCTACGAGCAGTACTTC; CDR3 protein: CASSLGGGLTYEQYF
D gene: NA; V gene: TRBV27; J gene: TRBJ1-6; CDR3 DNA: TGTGCCAGCAGTTCGACGGACTATAATTCACCCCTCCACTTT; CDR3 protein: CASSSTDYNSPLHF
D gene: NA; V gene: TRBV7-9; J gene: TRBJ1-1; CDR3 DNA: TGTGCCACCCGTGACAGCATGAACACTGAAGCTTTCTTT; CDR3 protein: CATRDSMNTEAFF
D gene: NA; V gene: TRBV5-6; J gene: TRBJ1-4; CDR3 DNA: TGTGCCAGCAGCTTGGAGGGCCTCCTTAATGAAAAACTGTTTTTT; CDR3 protein: CASSLEGLLNEKLFF
D gene: NA; V gene: TRBV10-3; J gene: TRBJ2-3; CDR3 DNA: TGTGCCATCAGTGTGAGGGGAGTCACAGATACGCAGTATTTT; CDR3 protein: CAISVRGVTDTQYF
D gene: NA; V gene: TRBV5-1; J gene: TRBJ2-7; CDR3 DNA: TGCGCCAGCAGCTTGAGCTCTCCCTCCGAGCAGTACTTC; CDR3 protein: CASSLSSPSEQYF
D gene: NA; V gene: TRBV4-1; J gene: TRBJ1-1; CDR3 DNA: TGCGCCAGCAGCCCTTCGGGGGCCGACACTGAAGCTTTCTTT; CDR3 protein: CASSPSGADTEAFF
D gene: TRBD2; V gene: TRBV27; J gene: TRBJ2-5; CDR3 DNA: TGTGCCAGCAGTTCCACGGACGGGAGGGTGTTCGGAGAGACCCAGTACTTC; CDR3 protein: CASSSTDGRVFGETQYF